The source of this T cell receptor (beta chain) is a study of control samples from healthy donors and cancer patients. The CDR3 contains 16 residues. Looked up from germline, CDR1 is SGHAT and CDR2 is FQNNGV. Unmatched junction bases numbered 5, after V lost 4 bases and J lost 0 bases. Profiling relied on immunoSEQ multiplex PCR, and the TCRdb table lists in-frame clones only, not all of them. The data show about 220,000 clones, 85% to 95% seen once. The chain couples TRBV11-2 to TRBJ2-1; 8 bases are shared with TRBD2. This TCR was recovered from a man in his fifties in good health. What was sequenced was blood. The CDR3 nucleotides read TGTGCCAGCAGCTCGCCCGGGGGGGTCTCCTACAATGAGCAGTTCTTC. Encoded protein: CASSSPGGVSYNEQFF.